This T cell receptor (beta chain) derives from a study of blood T cells in healthy people across ages. Notes on the study in general: Per million T cells, TCR beta diversity dropped roughly linearly as age increased.

Together with a sample-barcoded 5' primer, a J-beta primer mix was included in a second PCR lasting roughly 6 to 12 cycles. MiXCR, run by TCRdb on the 5' RACE reads, gives a single entry per CDR3 protein. The sample contains roughly 1,100,000 distinct CDR3 sequences, 20% to 25% of which appear only once. PBMCs numbering at least 7 million were isolated per sample. This clonotype was seen a handful of times. The antigen remains undetermined. The ends were cut back, 6 bases at V and 6 bases at J, with 14 bases in the middle. The CDR3 has 14 residues. These same data were also listed under a study on T cells of mothers and their children.

The TCR sequence derives from a girl aged 2 to 9 in good health. The material sequenced was blood. The V and J genes are TRBV12-3 or TRBV12-4 and TRBJ2-2; D perhaps matches TRBD1 (6 bases). For the CDR3, the DNA is TGTGCCAGCAGACCCGACAGGAGGTCCGGGGAGCTGTTTTTT. Its translation: CASRPDRRSGELFF.